This TCR beta chain was observed in a study of blood T cell repertoires in COVID-19. Study at large: PBMCs, B-cell-depleted T cells, or T cells were the source of the cDNA or gDNA that made up the material.

Enrolled through a virtual design, the participants were between roughly 18 and 90 years of age and came from about two dozen US areas. Germline V gene data show CDR1 as GTSNPN and CDR2 as SVGIG (reference sequence). Trimming cost V 3 bases and J 5 bases; bases outside gene matches: 11. The CDR3 is 15 residues long. Profiling relied on immunoSEQ multiplex PCR, and the TCRdb table lists in-frame clones only, not all of them. The sample lists a few hundred thousand clones; more than 80% were seen once. The chain joins TRBV30 to TRBJ2-5, with 8 bases aligning to TRBD1. This sequence originates from a man aged 18-30 years who had recovered from COVID-19. Material: PBMCs or T cells enriched from blood (not recorded which). The DNA for the CDR3 is TGTGCCTGGAGCCGTAGGCAGGGGGCGCGGGAGACCCAGTACTTC. The encoded protein is CAWSRRQGARETQYF.